Listed below are T cell receptor beta chains from one sample, sequenced in a study of liver allograft versus peripheral blood T cells. From the reads, TCRdb called clonotypes with MiXCR, one entry per CDR3 protein. The sample carries roughly 7,500 distinct CDR3 sequences, less than 20% recorded once. The receptors shown here come from a human patient who had a liver transplant. T cells may partly derive from the graft donor. Each CDR3 is given with its conserved first and last residue. D genes are given only for firm matches. The size field is filled for only some rows; it gives once, few, many or a size class.

TGTGCCAGCAGCAAAACAGGGGGCAACACTGAAGCTTTCTTT | CASSKTGGNTEAFF | TRBV9 | TRBD1 | . | TRBJ1-1
TGTGCCAGTAGTGGTCCTCAGGGAGCCGGTCAGCCCCAGCATTTT | CASSGPQGAGQPQHF | TRBV19 | . | medium-sized | TRBJ1-5
TGTGCCAGCAGTTTACGGCCCGATAACACCGGGGAGCTGTTTTTT | CASSLRPDNTGELFF | TRBV27 | . | medium-sized | TRBJ2-2
TGTGCCAGCAGCGTAGATGGCAGGACCTATGGCTACACCTTC | CASSVDGRTYGYTF | TRBV9 | . | . | TRBJ1-2
TGCAGTGCTAGAGGATTACCAGGGGATGGCTACACCTTC | CSARGLPGDGYTF | TRBV20-1 | . | . | TRBJ1-2
TGTGCCAGTAGTGCCCAGACAGGGGGGCGTCAGCCCCAGCATTTT | CASSAQTGGRQPQHF | TRBV19 | TRBD1 | . | TRBJ1-5
TGTGCCAGCAGCACCCAGGGCGGGGTGGAGACCCAGTACTTC | CASSTQGGVETQYF | TRBV11-1 | . | many | TRBJ2-5
TGTGCCTGGACCGGGGTTTTTACAGATACGCAGTATTTT | CAWTGVFTDTQYF | TRBV30 | . | . | TRBJ2-3
TGTGCTAGTGGTTTTGGAGAGACCTACAATGAGCAGTTCTTC | CASGFGETYNEQFF | TRBV12-5 | . | many | TRBJ2-1
TGTGCCAGCAGCCGGGACAGGGAAACCGGGGAGCTGTTTTTT | CASSRDRETGELFF | TRBV6-5 | TRBD1 | few | TRBJ2-2
TGTGCCAGCAGCTTCGTTGGTTGGGCAGGGAGGAACACCGGGGAGCTGTTTTTT | CASSFVGWAGRNTGELFF | TRBV7-9 | . | few | TRBJ2-2
TGCAGCGTTGATCGGACAGGGGGCGCGGGGAACACTGAAGCTTTCTTT | CSVDRTGGAGNTEAFF | TRBV29-1 | TRBD1 | medium-sized | TRBJ1-1
TGTGCCAGCAGTTCGACTAGCGGGAGTTACGAGCAGTACTTC | CASSSTSGSYEQYF | TRBV6-2/TRBV6-3 | TRBD2 | . | TRBJ2-7
TGTGCCAGCTCGGACGGATTAGCCAAAAACATTCAGTACTTC | CASSDGLAKNIQYF | TRBV13 | . | medium-sized | TRBJ2-4
TGTGCCAGCAGTTTGGTCCAGGGAGGGCGGGAAAAACTGTTTTTT | CASSLVQGGREKLFF | TRBV28 | . | medium-sized | TRBJ1-4
TGTGCCTGGAGTGCAAGGGGCAGGGTGACCCCCCGGAAGGCTGGCTACACCTTC | CAWSARGRVTPRKAGYTF | TRBV30 | . | . | TRBJ1-2
TGTGCCTGGAGCGCCATATTGGTAACTTTCTTT | CAWSAILVTFF | TRBV30 | . | . | TRBJ1-1
TGTGCCAGCAGTTATTTGGGCCTCCGCCGTGACGAGCAGTACTTC | CASSYLGLRRDEQYF | TRBV6-2/TRBV6-3 | . | medium-sized | TRBJ2-7
TGCAGCGTTGGGGGTCCTAGCGGGTGGACCGGGGAGCTGTTTTTT | CSVGGPSGWTGELFF | TRBV29-1 | TRBD2 | medium-sized | TRBJ2-2
TGTGCCAGCAGCTTAATGCTCCAACGGGGGGAGCTGTTTTTT | CASSLMLQRGELFF | TRBV7-2 | . | few | TRBJ2-2
TGTGCCAGCAGCTTCCAAAAGGGGGTCGTCAATGAGCAGTTCTTC | CASSFQKGVVNEQFF | TRBV7-2 | . | medium-sized | TRBJ2-1
TGTGCCTGGAGTGGAAAACAGGGGGGGAATGAAAAACTGTTTTTT | CAWSGKQGGNEKLFF | TRBV30 | TRBD1 | many | TRBJ1-4
TGTGCCACCAGTGATGGCCTGGGGGGAGCCAGCTACACCTTC | CATSDGLGGASYTF | TRBV24-1 | . | medium-sized | TRBJ1-2
TGTGCCAGCAGTGCCCCGGGACAGGGGGCTGATGGCTACACCTTC | CASSAPGQGADGYTF | TRBV28 | TRBD1 | medium-sized | TRBJ1-2